These 10 T cell receptor beta chains came from one sample sequenced in a study of CD8 T cells in ankylosing spondylitis. TCRdb passed the 5' RACE reads through MiXCR, listing each CDR3 protein once. The sample records under 120,000 distinct CDR3 sequences, about 24% being singletons. The sequencing sample was made of synovial fluid, either unsorted or a sorted T cell fraction (not recorded which). These receptors were collected from a male donor with ankylosing spondylitis.

This clonotype was recorded a few times. The rearrangement uses TRBV7-9 and TRBJ2-7; TRBD2 matches at 12 bases. The CDR3 runs 15 residues. With 4 bases clipped from V and 5 bases from J, the junction kept 6 bases outside the gene matches. CDR1 is SEHNR, CDR2 FQNEAQ, per germline (reference sequence). The CDR3 DNA is TGTGCCAGCAGCTCAGGACTAGCGGGATTTAACGAGCAGTACGTC. Its protein product is CASSSGLAGFNEQYV.

CDR3 sequence reads: CASSPRGRGINDEKLFF. CDR3 nucleotides: TGTGCCAGCAGCCCGCGGGGCAGGGGAATTAACGATGAAAAACTGTTTTTT. The chain uses TRBV7-2 and TRBJ1-4, with D possibly TRBD1 on 6 matching bases. V lost 5 bases, J lost 6 bases, and 22 bases lay in between. This CDR3 comprises 17 residues. Looked up from germline, CDR1 is SGHTA and CDR2 is FQGNSA.

The table lists this clonotype with a few counts. The rearrangement links TRBV29-1 to TRBJ2-3; TRBD2 agrees at 10 bases. In germline, CDR1 is SQVTM, CDR2 ANQGSEA. CDR3 length: 16 residues. Trimming removed 4 bases from V and 1 base from J; junction bases left unmatched: 8. CDR3 residues: CSVVAGGGPGTDTQYF. Here the CDR3 DNA reads TGCAGCGTTGTAGCGGGAGGAGGTCCCGGCACAGATACGCAGTATTTT.

The table lists this clonotype with many counts. V usage is TRBV12-3 or TRBV12-4 and J usage is TRBJ2-1; TRBD1 agrees at 8 bases. There are 14 residues in the CDR3. The trim removed 6 bases at V and 2 bases at J, leaving 3 bases unmatched. The CDR3 reads CASREGQAYNEQFF. The CDR3 DNA reads TGTGCCAGCAGGGAGGGACAGGCCTACAATGAGCAGTTCTTC.

The chain carries TRBV7-8 and TRBJ2-5; no clear D. The CDR3 totals 11 residues. V was clipped by 6 bases and J by 5 bases, with 7 bases between them. Per the germline V gene, CDR1 is SGHVS and CDR2 is FQNEAQ. This chain's CDR3 is CASRAWETQYF. In DNA, the CDR3 is TGTGCCAGCAGGGCGTGGGAGACCCAGTACTTC.

The rearrangement joins TRBV6-4 to TRBJ1-5; D possibly corresponds to TRBD1 (5 bases). Germline assignment: CDR1 MRHNA and CDR2 SNTAGT. This CDR3 is 16 amino acids long. With 2 bases removed from V and 2 bases from J, the gap between germline ends came to 13 bases. The CDR3 DNA reads TGTGCCAGCAGTGACGGCGAAGGGGAACGCAATCAGCCCCAGCATTTT. Protein sequence: CASSDGEGERNQPQHF.

This clonotype was found many times. The chain combines TRBV28 with TRBJ2-7; 12 bases line up with TRBD1. The germline gives CDR1 MDHEN, CDR2 SYDVKM. The CDR3 consists of 16 residues. J gave up 4 bases and V 2 bases, and 6 bases lay outside the gene matches. CDR3 coding DNA: TGTGCCAGCAGTTTAACCGGGACAGGGGGCTCGTACGAGCAGTACGTC. Its protein is CASSLTGTGGSYEQYV.

The chain uses TRBV14 and TRBJ2-7; D may be TRBD2 (5 bases). V was clipped by 3 bases and J by 5 bases, with 8 bases between them. This CDR3 has 12 residues. Germline values: CDR1 SGHDN, CDR2 FVKESK. CDR3 sequence reads: CASSQRVDEQYF. CDR3 in DNA: TGTGCCAGCAGCCAGAGGGTCGACGAGCAGTACTTC.

This clonotype was seen only a few times. The chain carries TRBV20-1 and TRBJ2-3; D gene uncertain. Germline CDR1 DFQATT, CDR2 SNEGSKA (reference sequence). The CDR3 runs to 14 residues. Trimming pared 7 bases from V and 0 bases from J, leaving 14 bases between. This CDR3 reads CSGSRDISTDTQYF. The CDR3 bases are TGCAGTGGGTCTCGCGACATAAGCACAGATACGCAGTATTTT.

The chain links TRBV6-1 to TRBJ2-7; perhaps TRBD2 as D (6 bases). Looked up from germline, CDR1 is MNHNS and CDR2 is SASEGT. This CDR3 spans 14 amino acids. Trimming left V 2 bases short and J 7 bases short, with 15 bases between. Here the CDR3 DNA reads TGTGCCAGCAGTGAATTGGAGGGGTTGGGGGAGCAGTACGTC. Amino acid sequence: CASSELEGLGEQYV.